The source of this T cell receptor (beta chain) is a study of radiation and T cells in renal cell carcinoma. Trimming removed 5 bases from V and 4 bases from J; junction bases left unmatched: 9. CDR3 length: 15 residues. The germline CDR1 and CDR2 sequences are MDHEN and SYDVKM. Time point given: blood 4 weeks post-SBRT, at nephrectomy. Noted treatment: 15 Gy SBRT to primary tumor, nephrectomy 4 weeks later. Nephrectomy followed 15 Gy stereotactic body radiation by 4 weeks. After SBRT, blood was collected at 2 and 4 weeks, plus baseline. The patient's renal cell carcinoma had clear cell pathology. Generated by immunoSEQ multiplex PCR, the TCRdb table keeps only in-frame clones and is missing some. Of about 100,000 clones detected, 70% to 85% appear once; the ten largest clones hold 7.2%.

V usage is TRBV28 and J usage is TRBJ2-7, with 9 positions matching TRBD1. The sample consisted of blood, taken from a patient whose treatment included radiotherapy and nephrectomy. This TCR was recovered from a man in his 60s with renal cell carcinoma. CDR3 bases: TGTGCCAGCAGTAACGACAGGGGGGTTAGGTACGAGCAGTACTTC. Translation gives CASSNDRGVRYEQYF.